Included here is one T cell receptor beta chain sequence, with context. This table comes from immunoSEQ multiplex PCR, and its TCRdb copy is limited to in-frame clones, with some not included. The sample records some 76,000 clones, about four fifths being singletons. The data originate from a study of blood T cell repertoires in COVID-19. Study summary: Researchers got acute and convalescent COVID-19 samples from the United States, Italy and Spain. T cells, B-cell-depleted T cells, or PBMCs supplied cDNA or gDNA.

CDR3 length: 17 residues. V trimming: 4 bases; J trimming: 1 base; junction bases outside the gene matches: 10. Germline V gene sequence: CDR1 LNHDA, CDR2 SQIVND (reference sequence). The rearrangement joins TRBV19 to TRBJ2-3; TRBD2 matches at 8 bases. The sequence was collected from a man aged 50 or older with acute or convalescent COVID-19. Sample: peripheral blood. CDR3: CASSKVESGGRTDTQYF. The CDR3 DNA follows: TGTGCCAGTAGTAAAGTAGAGAGCGGGGGCCGCACAGATACGCAGTATTTT.